This T cell receptor (beta chain) was sequenced for a study of T cell repertoires in cytomegalovirus infection. The wider study: A matching HLA type, together with CMV infection, was signaled by public TCR beta signatures.

The CDR3 sequence is 15 residues long. The trim removed 5 bases at V and 0 bases at J, leaving 4 bases unmatched. The germline gives CDR1 MNHNS, CDR2 SASEGT. One entry per CDR3 protein, called by TCRdb with MiXCR from the reads. The table lists some 300,000 distinct CDR3 sequences, roughly a tenth of them singletons. This clonotype occurred many times. This chain joins TRBV6-1 and TRBJ2-7, with 10 positions matching TRBD1. This sequence was found in a human donor in good health (CMV status not recorded). Some clones in this sample may be carry-over from other donors' samples. The specimen was PBMCs. In nucleotides, the CDR3 is TGTGCCAGCAGTTCAAGACAGGGGGCCTCCTACGAGCAGTACTTC. Translated, it gives CASSSRQGASYEQYF.